This T cell receptor (beta chain) came from a study of T cell responses to AZD1222 COVID-19 vaccine. Turning to this clone: Its specificity is unknown.

The CDR3 is 13 amino acids. V shed 4 bases, J shed 5 bases, and the junction held 5 bases outside the gene matches. Looked up from germline, CDR1 is SGHRS and CDR2 is YFSETQ. Method: immunoSEQ multiplex PCR; TCRdb's copy keeps in-frame clones and lacks some. The table lists approximately 180,000 clones, about nine tenths of them singletons, with 4.3% in the top ten. General study findings and limits: Variant regions that are unmutated are reportedly the target of nearly half of spike-specific TCRs. Donors in the cohort were predominantly white British and more often female, and clonal diversity was possibly underestimated.

The rearrangement links TRBV5-1 to TRBJ2-5, with TRBD2 matching 7 bases. This TCR came from an adult who received the MenACWY meningococcal vaccine as a control. The starting material was peripheral blood, obtained 28 days after the second dose of the MenACWY control vaccine. CDR3 nucleotides: TGCGCCAGCAGCAGCGGGGAGCGGGAGACCCAGTACTTC. This codes for CASSSGERETQYF.